This T cell receptor (beta chain) was sequenced for a study of blood T cell repertoires in COVID-19. About the research overall: Sample material is recorded as cDNA or gDNA derived from T cells, B-cell-depleted T cells, or PBMCs.

TCRdb's copy holds only in-frame clones and misses some; the assay was immunoSEQ multiplex PCR. The sample has about 23,000 clones, approximately 94% seen once; the top ten hold under 5%. The source of this sequence is a woman aged 45-60 years with active COVID-19. Material: peripheral blood.

CDR3 protein: CAISGLSNTGELFF. CDR3 in DNA: TGTGCCATCAGCGGACTATCGAACACCGGGGAGCTGTTTTTT. This chain uses TRBV10-3 with TRBJ2-2; D is perhaps TRBD2 (6 bases). Germline V CDR1 and CDR2: ENHRY, SYGVKD. The V and J ends lost 6 bases and 0 bases respectively, with 8 bases between them. The CDR3 has 14 residues.